The 5 T cell receptor beta chains below were found in one sample sequenced in a study of T-cell reconstitution after alpha-beta-depleted transplantation in children. Researchers prepared the TCRbeta library using unique molecular identifiers, the study reports. A single record per CDR3 protein comes from TCRdb applying MiXCR to the PCR reads. The table has around 580,000 distinct CDR3 sequences, over 20% seen once; the top ten hold under 45%. The source was PBMCs, collected before TCRalphabeta/CD19-depleted stem cell transplant. These receptors were obtained from a boy in the first two years of life with Wiskott-Aldrich syndrome, due to receive a stem cell transplant.

This clonotype came up a few times. V and J are TRBV7-6 and TRBJ2-3; 7 nucleotides line up with TRBD2. Germline lookup yields CDR1 SGHVS and CDR2 FNYEAQ. Losses at the gene ends were 2 bases for V and 2 bases for J; bases not matched to a gene: 10. There are 17 residues in the CDR3. Here the CDR3 reads CASSLLRAGSLTDTQYF. Here the CDR3 DNA reads TGTGCCAGCAGCTTACTAAGAGCGGGAAGTCTCACAGATACGCAGTATTTT.

The chain couples TRBV2 to TRBJ1-5; unclear D gene. V was shortened by 2 bases and J by 2 bases, with 13 bases between the two germline ends. The length of the CDR3 is 16 residues. Looked up from germline, CDR1 is SNHLY and CDR2 is FYNNEI. The CDR3 nucleotides read TGTGCCAGCAGTGAACGCGGGGTCGGGGGCAATCAGCCCCAGCATTTT. It yields the protein CASSERGVGGNQPQHF.

This rearrangement joins TRBV5-6 to TRBJ1-1; D is possibly TRBD1 (6 bases). CDR1 SGHDT and CDR2 YYEEEE come from the germline V gene. This CDR3 is built from 15 residues. The V end lost 4 bases, the J end lost 2 bases, and 15 bases lay between the germline ends. The CDR3 region is CASSPLGGRNTEAFF. Here the CDR3 DNA reads TGTGCCAGCAGCCCCCTGGGGGGGCGAAACACTGAAGCTTTCTTT.

This chain connects TRBV5-1 to TRBJ2-5, with 8 bases matching TRBD2. Per the germline V gene, CDR1 is SGHRS and CDR2 is YFSETQ. This CDR3 has 15 residues. Unmatched junction bases numbered 8, after V lost 5 bases and J lost 2 bases. CDR3 nucleotides: TGCGCCAGCAGTCAGAGTAGCGGGGTACAAGAGACCCAGTACTTC. This gives the protein CASSQSSGVQETQYF.

The chain couples TRBV2 to TRBJ2-1; TRBD2 might be the D (5 bases). The germline V gene encodes CDR1 SNHLY and CDR2 FYNNEI. The V end lost 3 bases, the J end lost 0 bases, and 18 bases lay between the germline ends. The CDR3 loop spans 18 amino acids. In nucleotides, the CDR3 is TGTGCCAGCAGTGATTCAAAGCGGTCCCTAAGCTCCTACAATGAGCAGTTCTTC. The encoded protein is CASSDSKRSLSSYNEQFF.